The rows below give T cell receptor beta chains drawn from one sample of a study of blood T cell repertoires in COVID-19. The method was immunoSEQ multiplex PCR; TCRdb's version includes in-frame clones alone and lacks a portion of them. The table has 100,000 to 150,000 clones, roughly 90% seen once. Sequencing used peripheral blood. These receptors were obtained from a man between 65 and 79 years old with active COVID-19. The CDR3 runs from the conserved cysteine through the conserved F or W. Each record gives: D gene, V gene, clone size, J gene, CDR3 protein, CDR3 DNA. The D gene is left open where the match is weak. The size entry is marked missing in some rows and otherwise reads once, few, many or a size class.

D gene: TRBD1; V gene: TRBV7-9; clone size: NA; J gene: TRBJ2-7; CDR3 protein: CASSTRQGMDEQYF; CDR3 DNA: TGTGCCAGCAGCACCCGACAGGGGATGGACGAGCAGTACTTC
D gene: TRBD1; V gene: TRBV7-3; clone size: NA; J gene: TRBJ2-7; CDR3 protein: CASSFQGANEQYF; CDR3 DNA: TGTGCCAGCAGCTTCCAGGGGGCCAACGAGCAGTACTTC
D gene: NA; V gene: TRBV11-1; clone size: NA; J gene: TRBJ2-3; CDR3 protein: CASSLARAISTDTQYF; CDR3 DNA: TGTGCCAGCAGCTTAGCGCGAGCGATAAGCACAGATACGCAGTATTTT
D gene: NA; V gene: TRBV30; clone size: NA; J gene: TRBJ2-1; CDR3 protein: CAWSHLRERNEQFF; CDR3 DNA: TGTGCCTGGAGTCACCTCCGGGAGAGAAATGAGCAGTTCTTC
D gene: TRBD2; V gene: TRBV5-6; clone size: NA; J gene: TRBJ2-1; CDR3 protein: CASSPRTSGRPNEQFF; CDR3 DNA: TGTGCCAGCAGCCCCAGGACTAGCGGGAGGCCCAATGAGCAGTTCTTC
D gene: NA; V gene: TRBV20-1; clone size: few; J gene: TRBJ1-2; CDR3 protein: CSARPWEGYTF; CDR3 DNA: TGCAGTGCTAGACCCTGGGAGGGCTACACCTTC
D gene: TRBD2; V gene: TRBV5-1; clone size: NA; J gene: TRBJ2-1; CDR3 protein: CASSSAGGYNEQFF; CDR3 DNA: TGCGCCAGCAGCTCGGCGGGGGGCTACAATGAGCAGTTCTTC
D gene: TRBD1; V gene: TRBV7-3; clone size: NA; J gene: TRBJ2-7; CDR3 protein: CASSCLRDSRAYEQYF; CDR3 DNA: TGTGCCAGCAGCTGCCTCCGGGACAGCCGGGCCTACGAGCAGTACTTC
D gene: NA; V gene: TRBV10-3; clone size: NA; J gene: TRBJ2-5; CDR3 protein: CAISESGLKETQYF; CDR3 DNA: TGTGCCATCAGTGAGTCAGGACTGAAAGAGACCCAGTACTTC
D gene: TRBD1; V gene: TRBV7-9; clone size: NA; J gene: TRBJ2-1; CDR3 protein: CASSSGAGTAYNEQFF; CDR3 DNA: TGTGCCAGCAGCTCCGGGGCCGGGACAGCCTACAATGAGCAGTTCTTC
D gene: NA; V gene: TRBV7-2; clone size: NA; J gene: TRBJ1-3; CDR3 protein: CASSLWTVGNTIYF; CDR3 DNA: TGTGCCAGCAGCTTATGGACAGTCGGAAACACCATATATTTT
D gene: NA; V gene: TRBV11-1; clone size: NA; J gene: TRBJ1-1; CDR3 protein: CASSLQETTEAFF; CDR3 DNA: TGTGCCAGCAGCTTACAGGAAACCACTGAAGCTTTCTTT
D gene: NA; V gene: TRBV7-6; clone size: NA; J gene: TRBJ2-5; CDR3 protein: CASSLGGWTSETQYF; CDR3 DNA: TGTGCCAGCAGCCTAGGGGGGTGGACTAGTGAGACCCAGTACTTC
D gene: NA; V gene: TRBV18; clone size: many; J gene: TRBJ2-1; CDR3 protein: CASSPLGVSYNEQFF; CDR3 DNA: TGTGCCAGCTCACCCCTAGGGGTGTCCTACAATGAGCAGTTCTTC